The present entry profiles one T cell receptor beta chain with its context. The identical CDR3 is also encoded by other nucleotide sequences in the sample. The data belong to a study of blood T cell repertoires in COVID-19. At the level of the study: Spain, Italy and the United States supplied samples that represented acute and convalescent COVID-19.

The ends lost 3 bases at V and 3 bases at J; junction bases unmatched: 7. This CDR3 region has 17 residues. Per germline, CDR1 MGHRA and CDR2 YSYEKL. Repertoires were generated with immunoSEQ multiplex PCR, while TCRdb's copy carries only in-frame clones and drops some. The sample has roughly 250,000 clones; approximately 86% are singletons. The chain recombines TRBV4-1 with TRBJ2-2; the match to TRBD2 covers 10 bases. The origin of this receptor is a woman aged 80 or older with active or convalescent COVID-19. Sequenced input: peripheral blood. CDR3 coding DNA: TGCGCCAGCAGCCAGGGTCTAGCGGGAGTTTACACCGGGGAGCTGTTTTTT. Its protein product is CASSQGLAGVYTGELFF.